This T cell receptor (beta chain) was profiled in a study of T-cell reconstitution after alpha-beta-depleted transplantation in children. Molecular barcoding with unique molecular identifiers was used for the TCRbeta library. TCRdb reprocessed the PCR reads via MiXCR and lists one record per CDR3 protein. Among about 580,000 distinct CDR3 sequences listed, 23% were seen once. Many counts were recorded for this clonotype. V lost 3 bases, J lost 1 base, and 2 bases stayed unmatched. The CDR3 is made up of 14 amino acids. The source material was PBMCs, mostly from graft donor cells, sampled 360 days after TCRalphabeta/CD19-depleted stem cell transplant. The sequence derives from a boy in the first two years of life who had a stem cell transplant for acute myeloid leukemia, so the T cells may come from the graft donor. The chain employs TRBV12-3 or TRBV12-4 and TRBJ2-5; 7 bases map to TRBD2. The CDR3, as DNA: TGTGCCAGCAGTTTCGGGGGGTCCCAAGAGACCCAGTACTTC. Its translation: CASSFGGSQETQYF.